This TCR beta chain was observed in a study of CD8 T cells in ankylosing spondylitis. There are many counts of this clonotype. The target antigen is unknown. Making use of molecular barcodes, quantitative 5'-RACE generated TCR beta libraries. TCRdb called the 5' RACE reads again in MiXCR, with one record for every CDR3 protein. The sample holds 700,000 or so distinct CDR3 sequences, roughly 20% seen once. Findings and caveats of the study: In ankylosing spondylitis patients, matched synovial fluid reportedly showed significant enrichment of disease-linked clones. Characteristic of ankylosing spondylitis blood, it appeared, was a TCR beta motif comprising eight highly homologous variants. Those disease-linked clones were CD8+; they were also relatively rare in peripheral blood.

The sequenced material came from blood, either unsorted or a sorted T cell fraction (not recorded which). The clonotype comes from a male donor with ankylosing spondylitis.

The chain's CDR3 is CASSSTGNEQFF. In nucleotides, the CDR3 is TGTGCCAGCAGTTCGACAGGAAATGAGCAGTTCTTC. This sequence joins TRBV27 and TRBJ2-1, with D perhaps matching TRBD1 (6 bases). CDR3 length: 12 amino acids. Trimming left V 4 bases short and J 7 bases short, with 8 bases between. The V gene's germline CDR1 is MNHEY and CDR2 SMNVEV (reference sequence).